These 16 T cell receptor beta chains came from one sample sequenced in a study of cytomegalovirus exposure and HLA in healthy donors. Using immunoSEQ multiplex PCR, the repertoire was profiled, and TCRdb retains in-frame clones only, with some absent. The sample shows under 100,000 clones, roughly 83% of them seen only once. Sequenced: PBMCs. Receptors originate from a woman between 18 and 30 years old in good health and CMV-seropositive.

The chain recombines TRBV6-5 with TRBJ2-7, with TRBD1 matching over 8 bases. With V trimmed by 2 bases and J by 3 bases, 6 bases remained unmatched. This CDR3 contains 15 residues. From germline, CDR1 is MNHEY and CDR2 SVGAGI. CDR3 in DNA: TGTGCCAGCAGTTACCGCCGGACAGGGAGCTACGAGCAGTACTTC. It codes for CASSYRRTGSYEQYF.

This clone has a single count. The chain joins TRBV30 to TRBJ1-5; D is perhaps TRBD1 (6 bases). The CDR3 contains 13 residues. Germline CDR1 GTSNPN, CDR2 SVGIG (reference sequence). The V end was cut by 7 bases, the J end by 1 base, with 11 bases between. This CDR3 is CASGGGSNQPQHF. The CDR3, as DNA: TGTGCCTCGGGGGGCGGGAGCAATCAGCCCCAGCATTTT.

The chain is built from TRBV9 and TRBJ2-1; the D gene is possibly TRBD2 (5 bases). Between the trimmed V and J ends, which lost 0 bases and 9 bases, there was a span of 16 bases. The CDR3 totals 15 residues. Looked up from germline, CDR1 is SGDLS and CDR2 is YYNGEE. CDR3 residues: CASSVVSAGAAEQFF. In DNA form, the CDR3 reads TGTGCCAGCAGCGTAGTTTCGGCCGGAGCGGCTGAGCAGTTCTTC.

The rearrangement links TRBV9 to TRBJ1-2, with D maybe TRBD1 (6 bases). The germline V and J ends were trimmed by 3 bases and 3 bases, with 18 bases remaining between them. This CDR3 is built from 16 residues. CDR1 is SGDLS, CDR2 YYNGEE, per germline. Here the CDR3 DNA reads TGTGCCAGCAGCGCCCACCTCGCGCAGGGGCACTATGGCTACACCTTC. Protein product: CASSAHLAQGHYGYTF.

V is TRBV19 and J is TRBJ1-2, with unresolved D. The germline V gene encodes CDR1 LNHDA and CDR2 SQIVND (reference sequence). The CDR3 consists of 15 residues. The V gene lost 3 bases and the J gene lost 2 bases, with 13 bases spanning the gap. The CDR3 protein is CASSIPLQNNYGYTF. CDR3 nucleotide sequence: TGTGCCAGTAGTATTCCGTTGCAGAACAACTATGGCTACACCTTC.

J is TRBJ1-2 and V is TRBV5-1, with 9 bases matching TRBD1. V lost 0 bases to trimming and J lost 6 bases; unmatched junction nucleotides: 9. Germline-derived CDR1 and CDR2 are SGHRS and YFSETQ. The CDR3 is made up of 16 amino acids. The CDR3 region has the DNA TGCGCCAGCAGCTTGGGACAGGGGGGTAACTATGATGGCTACACCTTC. It yields the protein CASSLGQGGNYDGYTF.

The chain couples TRBV5-8 to TRBJ1-3, with 7 positions matching TRBD1. The CDR3 has 15 residues. Trimming took 1 base from V and 2 from J; bases not matched to a gene: 3. Germline V lookup: CDR1 SGHTS, CDR2 YDEGEE. CDR3 protein: CASSLSTGPGNTIYF. Here the CDR3 DNA reads TGTGCCAGCAGCTTGTCGACAGGGCCTGGAAACACCATATATTTT.

The chain joins TRBV28 to TRBJ1-5; the D gene is possibly TRBD1 (6 bases). CDR3 length: 16 residues. Trimming removed 1 base from V and 2 bases from J, with 12 bases in between. Per the germline V gene, CDR1 is MDHEN and CDR2 is SYDVKM. Written as DNA, the CDR3 is TGTGCCAGCAGTTTATTAAGGGGGATAGGCAATCAGCCCCAGCATTTT. Its translation: CASSLLRGIGNQPQHF.

The chain links TRBV5-1 to TRBJ2-5; 7 bases align to TRBD2. The CDR3 is made up of 16 amino acids. The V segment lost 3 bases and the J segment 2 bases; nucleotides outside the gene matches: 10. Germline CDR1 is SGHRS and CDR2 is YFSETQ. CDR3 in DNA: TGCGCCAGCAGCTCGGACCCTTCGGGGGGTCAAGAGACCCAGTACTTC. This sequence encodes CASSSDPSGGQETQYF.

This CDR3 is CASSLRPGLALNEQFF. CDR3 nucleotide sequence: TGTGCCAGCAGCTTAAGGCCGGGACTAGCGCTCAATGAGCAGTTCTTC. J is TRBJ2-1 and V is TRBV7-3; 10 bases line up with TRBD2. J gave up 6 bases and V 1 base, and 6 bases lay outside the gene matches. The CDR3 covers 16 residues. CDR1 SGHTA and CDR2 FQGTGA come from the germline V gene.

The J gene is TRBJ1-1, the V gene TRBV9; D call uncertain. This CDR3 is built from 12 residues. Germline V gene data show CDR1 as SGDLS and CDR2 as YYNGEE. Trimming left V 2 bases short and J 4 bases short, with 6 bases between. The DNA for the CDR3 is TGTGCCAGCAGCGTCCGGGGCACTGAAGCTTTCTTT. Protein sequence: CASSVRGTEAFF.

The chain carries TRBV5-1 and TRBJ2-5, with 7 bases identical to TRBD1. Trimming took 3 bases from V and 1 from J; bases not matched to a gene: 3. The length of the CDR3 is 14 residues. Germline assignment: CDR1 SGHRS and CDR2 YFSETQ. In DNA form, the CDR3 reads TGCGCCAGCAGCTCAGGACAGGTCCAAGAGACCCAGTACTTC. Protein sequence: CASSSGQVQETQYF.

The V call is TRBV30, the J call TRBJ1-2; D gene unclear. Germline loops: CDR1 GTSNPN, CDR2 SVGIG (reference sequence). Trimming left V 1 base short and J 3 bases short, with 6 bases between. The CDR3 has 12 residues. CDR3 loop: CAWSDDYYGYTF. The CDR3, as DNA: TGTGCCTGGAGTGACGACTACTATGGCTACACCTTC.

The V and J genes are TRBV6-5 and TRBJ1-3, with D possibly being TRBD1 (5 bases). CDR1 is MNHEY and CDR2 is SVGAGI in the germline V gene. Trimming removed 5 bases from V and 0 bases from J, with 11 bases in between. This CDR3 has 15 residues. The CDR3 nucleotides read TGTGCCAGCAGTACCAGGGTGAACTCTGGAAACACCATATATTTT. Residues: CASSTRVNSGNTIYF.

This rearrangement joins TRBV6-5 to TRBJ1-4; tentatively, D is TRBD1 (5 bases). The CDR3 consists of 14 residues. The V gene's germline CDR1 is MNHEY and CDR2 SVGAGI. The V end lost 2 bases, the J end lost 5 bases, and 9 bases lay between the germline ends. CDR3 nucleotide sequence: TGTGCCAGCAGTTACGCTCGGGGGAATGAAAAACTGTTTTTT. Amino acid sequence: CASSYARGNEKLFF.

The gene calls are TRBV4-3 and TRBJ1-5; TRBD1 is a possible D gene (6 bases). V shed 0 bases and J shed 6 bases, with 12 bases lying between them. CDR3 size: 15 residues. The germline CDR1 and CDR2 sequences are LGHNA and YSLEER. The CDR3 DNA reads TGCGCCAGCAGCCAAGAACCAGGGGCTCGTCAGCCCCAGCATTTT. It translates to CASSQEPGARQPQHF.